This T cell receptor beta chain emerged from a study of blood T cell repertoires in COVID-19. About the research overall: T cells, B-cell-depleted T cells, or PBMCs provided the cDNA or gDNA that served as material.

Assay used: immunoSEQ multiplex PCR; TCRdb lists only in-frame clones, some missing. The data show roughly 70,000 clones, with under 95% seen just once and 1.3% to 1.5% held by the top ten. Germline V gene data show CDR1 as MNHEY and CDR2 as SVGAGI. The CDR3 spans 15 residues. V was clipped by 7 bases and J by 0 bases, with 12 bases between them. This TCR was sampled from a man aged 45 to 65 with acute or convalescent COVID-19. Sequenced sample: peripheral blood. The genes are TRBV6-5 and TRBJ1-4, with D unresolved. The CDR3 DNA reads TGTGCCAGCACCAACTTCCCACCAACTAATGAAAAACTGTTTTTT. This codes for CASTNFPPTNEKLFF.